The 3 T cell receptor beta chains below were found in one sample sequenced in a study of cytomegalovirus exposure and HLA in healthy donors. The study ran its PCR with 60 Vbeta and 13 Jbeta primers. Generated by immunoSEQ multiplex PCR, the TCRdb table keeps only in-frame clones and is missing some. The sample lists tens of thousands of clones, less than 65% occurring once. Sequenced sample: PBMCs. The receptors stem from a woman aged 25 to 39 in good health and CMV-seropositive.

The chain links TRBV7-2 to TRBJ2-2, with TRBD2 matching over 9 bases. Losses at the gene ends were 3 bases for V and 2 bases for J; bases not matched to a gene: 10. Germline V gene data show CDR1 as SGHTA and CDR2 as FQGNSA. The CDR3 covers 18 residues. The CDR3 nucleotides read TGTGCCAGCAGCTTCTCTAATAGCGGGGGCGGTAACACCGGGGAGCTGTTTTTT. Encoded protein: CASSFSNSGGGNTGELFF.

The chain has TRBV21-1 and TRBJ2-2; TRBD1 is the table's D call, not checked against the DNA. TRBV21-1 has pseudogene status. This CDR3 has 15 amino acids. CDR3 region: CASSGKQGNTGELFF. CDR3 DNA: TGTGCCAGCAGCGGGAAACAGGGGAACACCGGGGAGCTGTTTTTT.

This chain uses TRBV29-1 with TRBJ1-1; D might be TRBD1 (6 bases). CDR1 and CDR2 (germline): SQVTM, ANQGSEA. V was shortened by 6 bases and J by 4 bases, with 15 bases between the two germline ends. This CDR3 has 13 residues. CDR3 residues: CSVLDRQATEAFF. The CDR3 DNA reads as TGCAGCGTCCTCGACAGGCAGGCCACTGAAGCTTTCTTT.